A selection of T cell receptor beta chains follows, all from one sample in a study of CD8 T cells in ankylosing spondylitis. TCRdb used MiXCR to reprocess the 5' RACE reads, holding one entry per CDR3 protein. The sample includes 400,000 or so distinct CDR3 sequences, more than 25% of them seen just once. Sample: blood, either unsorted or a sorted T cell fraction (not recorded which). The receptors derive from a male donor with ankylosing spondylitis. CDR3s include the opening cysteine and the closing phenylalanine or tryptophan. The D gene is left open where the match is weak. The listing skips clone size in some rows; elsewhere it reads once, few, many or a size class.

TRBV20-1	.	.	15	TRBJ1-4	TGCAGTGCTAGAAGGACTATGGGCAGGGTAGGAGAACTGTTTTTT	CSARRTMGRVGELFF
TRBV2	.	.	13	TRBJ2-5	TGTGCCAGCAGTCCCTATGGGAGTGAGACCCAGTACTTC	CASSPYGSETQYF
TRBV18	TRBD1	few	15	TRBJ1-2	TGTGCCAGCTCACCACCCCCGGGACAGGGCTATGGCTACACCTTC	CASSPPPGQGYGYTF
TRBV7-2	.	few	14	TRBJ2-3	TGTGCCAGCAGCTCCAGAGCGGTCCGAGATACGCAGTATTTT	CASSSRAVRDTQYF
TRBV7-9	TRBD2	many	13	TRBJ2-1	TGTGCCAGCAGCCGCGGGACTAGCCATGAGCAGTTCTTC	CASSRGTSHEQFF
TRBV2	TRBD1	.	15	TRBJ2-1	TGTGCCAGCACCTGGACAGGGGGTTCCTACAATGAGCAGTTCTTC	CASTWTGGSYNEQFF
TRBV12-3/TRBV12-4	.	few	13	TRBJ2-7	TGTGCCAGCAGATCACAGGGGCGGGGGGAGCAGTACTTC	CASRSQGRGEQYF
TRBV4-1	TRBD2	many	18	TRBJ2-2	TGCGCCAGCAGCCTTGGGCTTCGGAGCGGGAGGAACACCGGGGAGCTGTTTTTT	CASSLGLRSGRNTGELFF
TRBV11-3	.	.	15	TRBJ2-3	TGTGCCAGCAGCCCACGGACTACTAGCACAGATACGCAGTATTTT	CASSPRTTSTDTQYF
TRBV6-1	.	few	15	TRBJ1-5	TGTGCCAGCAGTGAGTGGGGGGGCGCTTTCCAGCCCCAGCATTTT	CASSEWGGAFQPQHF
TRBV19	TRBD2	few	15	TRBJ2-7	TGTGCCAGTAGTATCGGCGGCGGGAGCTCCTACGAGCAGTACTTC	CASSIGGGSSYEQYF
TRBV2	.	once	14	TRBJ1-2	TGTGCCAGCCGGTTCACCCATGCTAACTATGGCTACACCTTC	CASRFTHANYGYTF
TRBV5-1	.	many	15	TRBJ2-1	TGCGCCAGCAGTACCGGGGGTAGTAACTACAATGAGCAGTTCTTC	CASSTGGSNYNEQFF
TRBV20-1	TRBD1	.	13	TRBJ1-6	TGCAGTGCCAGGGACAGGGGATTATGGGGCCTCCACTTT	CSARDRGLWGLHF
TRBV12-3/TRBV12-4	TRBD2	many	16	TRBJ2-2	TGTGCCAGCAGTTGGACTAGCGGGGCGAACACCGGGGAGCTGTTTTTT	CASSWTSGANTGELFF
TRBV5-1	.	.	14	TRBJ2-2	TGCGCCAGCAGCTGGGACCCGGAGACCGGGGAGCTGTTTTTT	CASSWDPETGELFF
TRBV4-2	.	.	15	TRBJ2-3	TGTGCCAGCAGCCAAGATGGGAAAGCGACCCTAGCGCAGTATTTT	CASSQDGKATLAQYF
TRBV11-2	.	.	16	TRBJ1-2	TGTGCCAGCAGCTTAATTTGGGACACCCCTAACTATGGCTACACCTTC	CASSLIWDTPNYGYTF
TRBV12-3/TRBV12-4	.	few	11	TRBJ1-2	TGTGCCAGCAGGTTAACCTATGGCTACACCTTC	CASRLTYGYTF
TRBV12-3/TRBV12-4	.	.	18	TRBJ1-1	TGTGCCAGCAGTTTGGACCTTAGACCATTACAAATGAACACTGAAGCTTTCTTT	CASSLDLRPLQMNTEAFF
TRBV25-1	.	.	14	TRBJ2-3	TGTGCCAGCAGTGACTGGGGGAGGTCGGATACGCAGTATTTT	CASSDWGRSDTQYF
TRBV10-3	TRBD2	.	15	TRBJ2-3	TGTGCCACCCTCCCTCGGGAGGGAGGCGCAGATACGCAGTATTTT	CATLPREGGADTQYF
TRBV2	.	.	13	TRBJ2-5	TGTGCCACCGGCCCAGGGCCCAGGGAGACCCAGTACTTC	CATGPGPRETQYF
TRBV19	.	few	14	TRBJ1-4	TGTGCCAGTAGTAAGGAGCCGCGAGGTGAAAAACTGTTTTTT	CASSKEPRGEKLFF
TRBV11-3	TRBD2	.	16	TRBJ2-1	TGTGCCAGCAGCACACGAGGGACTAGCGGCTACAATGAGCAGTTCTTC	CASSTRGTSGYNEQFF
TRBV5-1	.	.	14	TRBJ1-2	TGCGCCAGCAGCCTGAGTGAGGGGAACTATGGCTACACCTTC	CASSLSEGNYGYTF
TRBV7-8	.	once	13	TRBJ2-1	TGTGCCAGCAGCTTAGGGGCTAGAGGTGAGCAGTTCTTC	CASSLGARGEQFF
TRBV6-2/TRBV6-3	TRBD1	.	16	TRBJ1-1	TGTGCCAGCAGTAGACGGGACAGGGTTTTGGACACTGAAGCTTTCTTT	CASSRRDRVLDTEAFF